These 6 T cell receptor beta chains originate from one sample sequenced in a study of identical twins. MiXCR, applied by TCRdb to the 5' RACE reads, yields one record per CDR3 protein. The profile covers hundreds of thousands of distinct CDR3 sequences, with about 22% appearing a single time and roughly 0.5% taken by the ten largest. This sample was also put to use in a study of yellow fever vaccine responses in identical twins.

Material: CD4+ T cells sorted from blood. The source is a woman aged 18-35 years in good health.

This clonotype has more than one count but fewer than ten. The rearrangement links TRBV10-3 to TRBJ2-2, with D unclear. The CDR3 loop spans 13 amino acids. V lost 3 bases, J lost 4 bases, and 6 bases lay in between. The germline CDR1 and CDR2 sequences are ENHRY and SYGVKD. The CDR3 here is CAISEGPTGELFF. CDR3 in DNA: TGTGCCATCAGTGAAGGTCCCACCGGGGAGCTGTTTTTT.

The sample holds a few counts of this clonotype. The chain is built from TRBV12-3 or TRBV12-4 and TRBJ2-3; no clear D gene. Trimming shortened V by 3 bases and J by 0 bases, and 10 bases separated the two germline ends. This CDR3 spans 15 amino acids. In DNA form, the CDR3 reads TGTGCCAGCAGTTTGGGCCGGTATAGCACAGATACGCAGTATTTT. It specifies CASSLGRYSTDTQYF.

The chain recombines TRBV5-5 with TRBJ1-4; D unresolved. CDR1 is SGHKS and CDR2 is YYEKEE in the germline V gene (reference sequence). V was cut by 1 base and J by 0 bases, with 7 bases left in between. The CDR3 contains 15 residues. The CDR3 DNA reads TGTGCCAGCAGCTTGCTTGCCACAACTAATGAAAAACTGTTTTTT. Translation: CASSLLATTNEKLFF.

This chain uses TRBV5-1 with TRBJ2-1, with 12 bases identical to TRBD2. V lost 4 bases and J lost 5; bases outside the gene matches: 7. The CDR3 sequence is 16 residues long. Looked up from germline, CDR1 is SGHRS and CDR2 is YFSETQ. The CDR3 protein is CASSPRTSGEHNEQFF. The CDR3 DNA reads TGCGCCAGCAGCCCCCGGACTAGCGGGGAACACAATGAGCAGTTCTTC.

The rearrangement uses TRBV18 and TRBJ2-2; 8 bases align to TRBD2. Germline CDR1 KGHSH, CDR2 LQKENI. This CDR3 spans 18 amino acids. V dropped 1 base and J dropped 0; count of bases not matched to a gene: 7. The CDR3 DNA reads as TGTGCCAGCTCACCACAGATCGGGGGGGCACCGAACACCGGGGAGCTGTTTTTT. Its translation is CASSPQIGGAPNTGELFF.

The CDR3 protein is CASSHGRTGTISGNTIYF. The CDR3 region has the DNA TGTGCCAGCAGCCACGGCAGGACAGGGACGATTTCTGGAAACACCATATATTTT. This chain uses TRBV14 with TRBJ1-3; 8 bases fit TRBD1. Germline-derived CDR1 and CDR2 are SGHDN and FVKESK. The CDR3 is 18 amino acids. After removal of 3 bases from V and 1 base from J, the junction contained 11 bases not matched to a gene.